Listed below are T cell receptor beta chains from one sample, sequenced in a study of breast tumors, draining lymph nodes, adjacent tissues. TCRdb re-analysed the multiplex PCR reads in MiXCR, keeping a single row per CDR3 protein. The sample lists over 130,000 distinct CDR3 sequences, approximately 32% occurring once. The sample comprised axillary lymph node tissue. The receptors originated from a female donor with breast cancer. Some clones in this sample may be carry-over from other donors' samples. The CDR3 runs from the conserved cysteine through the conserved F or W. Each record gives: clone size, D gene, J gene, V gene, CDR3 protein, CDR3 DNA. A D gene is named only where the DNA matches it firmly. Clone size is not always given. Where it is, it says once, few, many or a class for expanded clones.

abundance: many; d_gene: -; j_gene: TRBJ1-2; v_gene: TRBV5-1; CDR3aa: CASSQEGRNYGYTF; CDR3nt: TGCGCCAGCAGCCAGGAAGGGAGGAACTATGGCTACACCTTC
abundance: many; d_gene: -; j_gene: TRBJ2-7; v_gene: TRBV5-8; CDR3aa: CASRRTRGSYEQYF; CDR3nt: TGTGCCAGCAGGAGGACCCGGGGCTCCTACGAGCAGTACTTC
abundance: many; d_gene: -; j_gene: TRBJ2-3; v_gene: TRBV5-6; CDR3aa: CASSLSGDTQYF; CDR3nt: TGTGCCAGCAGCTTGAGCGGAGATACGCAGTATTTT
abundance: -; d_gene: -; j_gene: TRBJ2-7; v_gene: TRBV6-6; CDR3aa: CASSYPPGATSYYEQYF; CDR3nt: TGTGCCAGCAGTTACCCCCCGGGGGCCACCTCTTACTACGAGCAGTACTTC
abundance: -; d_gene: TRBD1; j_gene: TRBJ2-5; v_gene: TRBV28; CDR3aa: CASSRRDSRYQETQYF; CDR3nt: TGTGCCAGCAGTCGCCGGGACAGTCGGTACCAAGAGACCCAGTACTTC
abundance: many; d_gene: TRBD1; j_gene: TRBJ2-7; v_gene: TRBV5-1; CDR3aa: CASSSRQGPYEQYF; CDR3nt: TGCGCCAGCAGCTCTCGACAGGGTCCGTACGAGCAGTACTTC
abundance: many; d_gene: TRBD1; j_gene: TRBJ2-1; v_gene: TRBV18; CDR3aa: CASRPPGQGMNEQFF; CDR3nt: TGTGCCAGCCGACCACCGGGACAGGGGATGAATGAGCAGTTCTTC
abundance: many; d_gene: -; j_gene: TRBJ2-1; v_gene: TRBV7-2; CDR3aa: CASSLEGLNNEQFF; CDR3nt: TGTGCCAGCAGCTTAGAGGGCCTAAACAATGAGCAGTTCTTC
abundance: many; d_gene: TRBD2; j_gene: TRBJ2-7; v_gene: TRBV4-2; CDR3aa: CASSQELAGYYEQYF; CDR3nt: TGTGCCAGCAGCCAAGAACTAGCGGGCTACTACGAGCAGTACTTC
abundance: -; d_gene: -; j_gene: TRBJ1-3; v_gene: TRBV25-1; CDR3aa: CASSEGLRTDGNTMYF; CDR3nt: TGTGCCAGCAGTGAAGGCCTTCGGACAGACGGAAACACCATGTATTTT
abundance: many; d_gene: TRBD2; j_gene: TRBJ2-3; v_gene: TRBV18; CDR3aa: CASSLHRTSGGTDTQYF; CDR3nt: TGTGCCAGCTCACTTCATCGGACTAGCGGGGGCACAGATACGCAGTATTTT
abundance: many; d_gene: TRBD1; j_gene: TRBJ1-2; v_gene: TRBV6-6; CDR3aa: CASRDTGANYGYTF; CDR3nt: TGTGCCAGCAGGGATACAGGGGCAAACTATGGCTACACCTTC
abundance: many; d_gene: TRBD1; j_gene: TRBJ2-2; v_gene: TRBV14; CDR3aa: CASSLSGTGPRELFF; CDR3nt: TGTGCCAGCAGCCTTTCAGGGACAGGCCCCCGGGAGCTGTTTTTT
abundance: -; d_gene: -; j_gene: TRBJ2-5; v_gene: TRBV29-1; CDR3aa: CSVEHSGQETQYF; CDR3nt: TGCAGCGTTGAACACAGCGGACAAGAGACCCAGTACTTC
abundance: -; d_gene: -; j_gene: TRBJ1-2; v_gene: TRBV5-6; CDR3aa: CASSLVYSDYGYTF; CDR3nt: TGTGCCAGCAGCTTGGTCTACTCAGACTATGGCTACACCTTC
abundance: -; d_gene: -; j_gene: TRBJ2-7; v_gene: TRBV6-5; CDR3aa: CASSYQEWGDYERYF; CDR3nt: TGCGCCAGCAGTTACCAAGAATGGGGAGACTACGAGCGGTACTTC
abundance: many; d_gene: -; j_gene: TRBJ2-5; v_gene: TRBV2; CDR3aa: CASSWGVKETQYF; CDR3nt: TGTGCCAGCAGTTGGGGGGTTAAAGAGACCCAGTACTTC
abundance: -; d_gene: TRBD2; j_gene: TRBJ2-7; v_gene: TRBV19; CDR3aa: CAGSSSGLAGRSPYEQYF; CDR3nt: TGTGCCGGTAGTAGCTCGGGACTAGCGGGGCGGAGCCCCTACGAGCAGTACTTC
abundance: many; d_gene: TRBD1; j_gene: TRBJ2-7; v_gene: TRBV20-1; CDR3aa: CSARETGLAYEQYF; CDR3nt: TGCAGTGCTAGGGAGACAGGGTTGGCCTACGAGCAGTACTTC
abundance: many; d_gene: -; j_gene: TRBJ2-1; v_gene: TRBV20-1; CDR3aa: CSARSFGGQFYNEQFF; CDR3nt: TGCAGTGCTAGGTCTTTTGGAGGTCAGTTCTACAATGAGCAGTTCTTC
abundance: -; d_gene: TRBD1; j_gene: TRBJ1-2; v_gene: TRBV24-1; CDR3aa: CATRTGQGFYGYTF; CDR3nt: TGTGCCACCAGGACCGGACAGGGGTTCTATGGCTACACCTTC
abundance: many; d_gene: TRBD1; j_gene: TRBJ2-5; v_gene: TRBV20-1; CDR3aa: CSASIAGGFGETQYF; CDR3nt: TGCAGTGCTAGTATTGCAGGGGGTTTCGGTGAGACCCAGTACTTC
abundance: many; d_gene: TRBD2; j_gene: TRBJ2-3; v_gene: TRBV11-2; CDR3aa: CASSLRSGGGTQYF; CDR3nt: TGTGCCAGCAGCCTAAGGAGCGGGGGGGGTACGCAGTATTTT
abundance: many; d_gene: -; j_gene: TRBJ1-5; v_gene: TRBV7-8; CDR3aa: CASSLGTEYSNQPQHF; CDR3nt: TGTGCCAGCAGCTTAGGGACGGAGTATAGCAATCAGCCCCAGCATTTT
abundance: many; d_gene: -; j_gene: TRBJ1-2; v_gene: TRBV9; CDR3aa: CASSVVSSTNYGYTF; CDR3nt: TGTGCCAGCAGCGTAGTCAGCTCAACTAACTATGGCTACACCTTC
abundance: many; d_gene: TRBD1; j_gene: TRBJ1-5; v_gene: TRBV10-3; CDR3aa: CAISESPPGQGNQPQHF; CDR3nt: TGTGCCATCAGTGAGTCGCCCCCGGGACAGGGCAATCAGCCCCAGCATTTT
abundance: many; d_gene: TRBD1; j_gene: TRBJ1-5; v_gene: TRBV5-1; CDR3aa: CASSFGTGGYQPQHF; CDR3nt: TGCGCCAGCAGCTTTGGGACAGGAGGTTATCAGCCCCAGCATTTT
abundance: many; d_gene: -; j_gene: TRBJ2-5; v_gene: TRBV16; CDR3aa: CASSNGETQYF; CDR3nt: TGTGCCAGCAGCAACGGAGAGACCCAGTACTTC
abundance: few; d_gene: -; j_gene: TRBJ1-5; v_gene: TRBV20-1; CDR3aa: CSATTTDQPQHF; CDR3nt: TGCAGTGCTACTACGACAGATCAGCCCCAGCATTTT
abundance: many; d_gene: -; j_gene: TRBJ2-3; v_gene: TRBV7-9; CDR3aa: CASSPEADTQYF; CDR3nt: TGTGCCAGCAGCCCAGAGGCAGATACGCAGTATTTT